This TCR beta chain was recorded in a study of blood T cell repertoires in COVID-19 (dated by TCRdb to about 2020). General notes on the study: The collaborator samples originated in the United States, Italy and Spain and spanned the acute and convalescent phases of COVID-19. A de-identified subject ID, COVID-19 status, age in years and sex were almost always included in the sample metadata. The material from the prospective study consisted of cDNA or gDNA derived from T cells, B-cell-depleted T cells, or PBMCs. Samples were obtained from the ongoing ImmuneRACE study (first 160 participants) and from approximately 1,200 subjects provided by 6 global collaborators. Deeply sampled blood TCRbeta repertoires from subjects exposed to, actively infected with, or recovered from COVID-19 were included in the dataset. The repertoires were released in a freely available public database intended as a resource for research on the immune response to SARS-CoV-2. Where available, HLA class I and class II types were obtained from metadata supplied by the sample provider rather than from assay-based typing.

Its CDR3 holds 15 amino acids, cysteine through phenylalanine. Just the 45-base CDR3 DNA is kept, in frame starting at base 1. Cut back by 0 bases and 3 bases, the V and J ends lie 12 bases apart. According to the germline V gene, CDR1 reads SGDLS and CDR2 reads YYNGEE. TCRbeta CDR3 regions were amplified from genomic DNA by means of the immunoSEQ Assay, a bias-controlled multiplex PCR. In the authors' own workflow: Nucleated cell counts per sample were estimated from amplification of reference gene primers within the assay. To quantify the absolute abundance of each unique TCRbeta CDR3 rearrangement, sequence reads were collapsed and filtered. For each sample, productive Simpson clonality was calculated by taking the square root of Simpson's diversity index across productive rearrangements. Imported from immuneACCESS, the table was reduced by TCRdb to in-frame sequences with V and J called. These copies leave out some clones; in studies compared against another copy, an unresolved V gene accounts for under half, and the cause of the remainder is not known. The V and J calls and clone size were taken over from that table, and D and trimming were inferred from the DNA. The sample profile shows 110,000 or so clones; 70% to 80% of them were found once. The top ten clonotypes cover about 2.5% of the sample.

Whole blood was collected in K2EDTA tubes by collaborating institutions according to the institutions' own protocols. For TCRbeta analysis, collaborators shipped samples as frozen whole blood, isolated PBMCs, or DNA extracted from either of those sample types. Overall study results and their limits: The amount of clinical and demographic metadata varied by source and participant and was provided uncurated.

Details on this clone: The antigen it recognizes is unknown. Qualities for individual bases were not recorded, and no much larger clone is one base off.

The TCR comes from a man aged 50 to 60 with acute or convalescent COVID-19. Recombination linked TRBV9 to TRBJ2-5, with a tentative D gene TRBD2 over 6 matching bases. The sequenced sample was peripheral blood. The CDR3 amino acid sequence is: CASSVGGWGEETQYF. At the DNA level, the sequence is TGTGCCAGCAGCGTAGGAGGCTGGGGGGAAGAGACCCAGTACTTC.